This T cell receptor (beta chain) comes out of a study of T cells in Graves' hyperthyroidism and ophthalmopathy. RNA transcripts yielded amplified TCR beta CDR3 regions. Carried out on the TCR CDR3, a first-round RT-PCR used the HTBI primer set. TCRdb fed the multiplex PCR reads into MiXCR, producing one record per CDR3 protein. The table shows approximately 700,000 distinct CDR3 sequences, with roughly 45% occurring only once. Uncontrolled infection, other autoimmune disease, pregnancy and lactation each barred patients from inclusion. With respect to this clonotype: The antigen remains unidentified. A clone one base away is much larger, so this may be a read error.

Study-wide findings and caveats: With a median lead of around 6.7 months before onset, the model predicted ophthalmopathy. In simple terms, a model built on 13 V-J features told ophthalmopathy apart from stable hyperthyroidism. Blood also carried most thyroid clonotypes expanded above 0.001.

Germline-derived CDR1 and CDR2 are SEHNR and FQNEAQ (reference sequence). This CDR3 is built from 15 residues. The chain carries TRBV7-9 and TRBJ1-5, with D possibly TRBD1 on 5 matching bases. Specimen: peripheral blood or thyroid tissue (not recorded which). The TCR was taken from an adult man with Graves' disease, either hyperthyroidism or ophthalmopathy (not recorded which). CDR3 nucleotide sequence: TGTGCCAGCAGCCCGGACGGGACGACTAATCAGCCCCGGCATTTT. Its protein is CASSPDGTTNQPRHF.